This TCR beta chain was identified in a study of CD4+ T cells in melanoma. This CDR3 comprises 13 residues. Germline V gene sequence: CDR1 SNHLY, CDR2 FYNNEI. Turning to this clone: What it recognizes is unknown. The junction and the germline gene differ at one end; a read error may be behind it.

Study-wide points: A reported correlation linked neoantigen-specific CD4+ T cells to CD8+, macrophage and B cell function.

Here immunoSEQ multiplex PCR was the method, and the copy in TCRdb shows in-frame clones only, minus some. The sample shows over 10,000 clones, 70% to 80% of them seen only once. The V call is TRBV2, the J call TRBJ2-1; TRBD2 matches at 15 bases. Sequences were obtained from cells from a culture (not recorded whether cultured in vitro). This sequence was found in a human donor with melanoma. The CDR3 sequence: CASTGLAGGRKIF. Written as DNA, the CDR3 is TGTGCCAGCACCGGACTAGCGGGGGGGCGGAAGATCTTC.